The 10 T cell receptor beta chains below come from one sample, sequenced in a study of tumor and adjacent non-tumor tissue in lung cancer. The template was RNA from unsorted bulk tissue. Distant lung tissue was collected more than 3 cm away from the tumor edge. TCRbeta libraries were built with three rounds of nested PCR, modified from ARM-PCR. TCRdb itself ran the multiplex PCR reads through MiXCR, one entry per CDR3 protein. Among about 86,000 distinct CDR3 sequences listed, more than 65% were seen once. The sample was distant non-tumor lung tissue. These receptors were taken from a woman aged 50 to 65 with non-small cell lung cancer.

Points on this clonotype: An end of the junction differs from the germline gene, which may be a read error. The chain is built from TRBV10-3 and TRBJ2-3, with 7 bases lining up with TRBD1. The CDR3 length is 14 residues. Germline CDR1 and CDR2: ENHRY and SYGVKD. CDR3 protein: CTISDRAGTYTQYF. In DNA, the CDR3 is TGTACCATCAGTGACAGGGCGGGCACATATACGCAGTATTTT.

Comments on this clonotype: A clone one base away is much larger, so this may be a read error. The chain combines TRBV28 with TRBJ2-7; D perhaps matches TRBD2 (6 bases). This CDR3 contains 17 residues. In germline, CDR1 is MDHEN, CDR2 SYDVKM. V dropped 3 bases and J dropped 3 bases, with 21 bases sitting between them. CDR3: CASSFWKGAPGVYEQYF. In DNA, the CDR3 is TGTGCCAGCAGTTTTTGGAAAGGGGCCCCGGGAGTCTACGAGCAGTACTTC.

A note on this clonotype: A much larger clone is a single base away; this may be a read error. The chain carries TRBV9 and TRBJ2-5; D unresolved. Germline values: CDR1 SGDLS, CDR2 YYNGEE. This CDR3 contains 13 residues. The CDR3 DNA reads as TGTGCCAGCAGTTCGGGTGTCGAGGAGACCCAGCACTTC. Translation: CASSSGVEETQHF.

Turning to this clonotype: At one of its ends the junction is not consistent with the germline gene, which may arise from a read error. J is TRBJ1-4 and V is TRBV12-3 or TRBV12-4; no firm D call. CDR3 length equals 14 residues. This CDR3 is CASSQQWYDEKLFF. CDR3 sequence (DNA): TGTGCAAGCAGTCAACAGTGGTATGATGAAAAACTGTTTTTT.

About this clonotype itself: A read error may produce the germline difference seen at one junction end. This chain uses TRBV12-3 or TRBV12-4 with TRBJ2-3, with TRBD2 as a possible D gene (6 bases). The CDR3 consists of 16 residues. The CDR3 here is CANSPGGRGGTDTQYF. CDR3 sequence (DNA): TGTGCCAACAGTCCCGGAGGTCGGGGAGGAACAGATACGCAGTATTTT.

Of note for this clonotype: Since no conserved phenylalanine or tryptophan closes the CDR3, a read error is the likely cause. No DNA is shown, since the ends of the CDR3 on it are uncertain; the CDR3 is the one TCRdb lists. This chain joins TRBV6-1 and TRBJ2-2; no DNA check was done on the table's D call, TRBD1. The germline CDR1 and CDR2 sequences are MNHNS and SASEGT. The CDR3 sequence runs 14 residues, both termini included. This chain's CDR3 is CASQDRGNTGSCFL.

In the case of this clonotype: No DNA is shown, since the ends of the CDR3 on it are uncertain; the CDR3 is the one TCRdb lists. The chain carries TRBV7-8 and TRBJ1-5. Germline V CDR1 and CDR2: SGHVS, FQNEAQ. Ends included, the CDR3 has 15 residues. The CDR3 is CACSLVGGGNQHEHF.

In the case of this clonotype: A single base separates this from a much larger clone, so it may be a read error. The gene calls are TRBV10-3 and TRBJ2-7; 7 nucleotides match TRBD1. The CDR3 spans 13 residues. Germline V gene lookup returns CDR1 ENHRY and CDR2 SYGVKD. The V gene end was trimmed by 7 bases and the J gene end by 6 bases; junction bases not matched to a gene: 9. Written as DNA, the CDR3 is TGTGCCATCAACACAGACAGGGAGAGCGAGCAGTACTTC. Protein: CAINTDRESEQYF.

This rearrangement joins TRBV29-1 to TRBJ2-7; TRBD1 matches at 9 bases. CDR3 size: 13 residues. Losses at the gene ends were 7 bases for V and 4 bases for J; bases not matched to a gene: 8. Germline assignment: CDR1 SQVTM and CDR2 ANQGSEA. CDR3 bases: TGCAGCGCTGGGACAGGGTCCCGTTACGAGCAGTACTTC. Translating it yields CSAGTGSRYEQYF.

V usage is TRBV6-5 and J usage is TRBJ1-4; possible D gene TRBD1, 6 bases. The germline V gene encodes CDR1 MNHEY and CDR2 SVGAGI. The V end was cut by 8 bases, the J end by 12 bases, with 19 bases between. The CDR3 is 13 residues long. CDR3 DNA: TGTGCCAGCGGAAGGAAAGGGGGGGAAGAACTGTTTTTT. This gives the protein CASGRKGGEELFF.